This T cell receptor beta chain was recovered during a study of OX40 agonist ivuxolimab in advanced cancers. As for the study in general: Partial responses, seen in three patients, involved one hepatocellular carcinoma and two cutaneous melanomas.

This table comes from immunoSEQ multiplex PCR, and its TCRdb copy is limited to in-frame clones, with some not included. The sample consists of around 19,000 clones, about 73% of them appearing once. This clone counts as medium-sized (0.01 to 0.1%). Germline-derived CDR1 and CDR2 are SEHNR and FQNEAQ (reference sequence). The CDR3 totals 15 residues. The V gene end was trimmed by 3 bases and the J gene end by 4 bases; junction bases not matched to a gene: 3. Exclusion applied to patients with autoimmune disease history or systemic immunosuppression. This clonotype was obtained from an adult with an advanced solid tumor such as melanoma, head and neck, liver or kidney cancer. The specimen was CD4+ or CD8+ T cells sorted from blood, collected in a trial of the OX40 agonist ivuxolimab. The chain links TRBV7-9 to TRBJ2-7; 13 bases match TRBD2. CDR3 nucleotide sequence: TGTGCCAGCAGCTTTGGGACTAGCGGGACTTACGAGCAGTACTTC. It codes for CASSFGTSGTYEQYF.